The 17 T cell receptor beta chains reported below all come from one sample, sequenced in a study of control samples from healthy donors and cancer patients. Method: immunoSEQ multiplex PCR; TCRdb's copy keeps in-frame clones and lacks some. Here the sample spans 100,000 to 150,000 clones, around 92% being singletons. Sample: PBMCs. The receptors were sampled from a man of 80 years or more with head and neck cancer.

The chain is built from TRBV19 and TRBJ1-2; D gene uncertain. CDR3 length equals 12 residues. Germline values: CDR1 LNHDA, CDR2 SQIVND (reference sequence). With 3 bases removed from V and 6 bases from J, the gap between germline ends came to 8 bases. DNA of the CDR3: TGTGCCAGTAGTATCGGGTTGAATGGCTACACCTTC. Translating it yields CASSIGLNGYTF.

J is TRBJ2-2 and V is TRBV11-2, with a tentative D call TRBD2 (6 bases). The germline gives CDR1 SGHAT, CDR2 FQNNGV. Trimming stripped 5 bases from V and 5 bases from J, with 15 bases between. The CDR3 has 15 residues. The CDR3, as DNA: TGTGCCAGCAGCCATACATCAGGAGGGACCGGGGAGCTGTTTTTT. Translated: CASSHTSGGTGELFF.

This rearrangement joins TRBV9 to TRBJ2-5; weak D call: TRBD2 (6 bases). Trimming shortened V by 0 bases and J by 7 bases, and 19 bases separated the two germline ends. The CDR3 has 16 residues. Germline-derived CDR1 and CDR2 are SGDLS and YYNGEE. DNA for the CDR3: TGTGCCAGCAGCGTAGAGCCGGGGGTGTCACGGGGGACCCAGTACTTC. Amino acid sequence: CASSVEPGVSRGTQYF.

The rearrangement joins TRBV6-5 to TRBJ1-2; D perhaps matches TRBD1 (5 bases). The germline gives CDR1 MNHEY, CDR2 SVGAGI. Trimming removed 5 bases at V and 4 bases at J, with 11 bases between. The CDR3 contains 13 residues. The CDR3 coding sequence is TGTGCCAGCAGTCTGACAGATACCTATGGCTACACCTTC. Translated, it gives CASSLTDTYGYTF.

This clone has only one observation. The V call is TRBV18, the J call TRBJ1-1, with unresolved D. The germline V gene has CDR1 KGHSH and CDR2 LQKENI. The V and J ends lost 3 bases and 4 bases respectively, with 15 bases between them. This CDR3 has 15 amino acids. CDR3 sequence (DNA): TGTGCCAGCTCACCCCAAGGCGGTGAAGGCACTGAAGCTTTCTTT. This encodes CASSPQGGEGTEAFF.

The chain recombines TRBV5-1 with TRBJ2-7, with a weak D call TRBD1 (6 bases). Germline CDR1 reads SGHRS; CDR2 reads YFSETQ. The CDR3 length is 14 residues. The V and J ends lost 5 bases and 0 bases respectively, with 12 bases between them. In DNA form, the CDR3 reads TGCGCCAGCAGACCGAGACAGGACTCCTACGAGCAGTACTTC. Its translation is CASRPRQDSYEQYF.

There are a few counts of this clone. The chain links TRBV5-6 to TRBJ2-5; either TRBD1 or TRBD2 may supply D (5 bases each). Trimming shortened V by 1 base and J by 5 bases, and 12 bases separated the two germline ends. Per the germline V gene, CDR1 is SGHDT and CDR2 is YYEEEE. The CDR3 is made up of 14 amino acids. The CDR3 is CASSLSRGGETQYF. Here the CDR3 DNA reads TGTGCCAGCAGCTTGTCCCGGGGCGGGGAGACCCAGTACTTC. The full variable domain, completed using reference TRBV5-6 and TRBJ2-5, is DAGVTQSPTHLIKTRGQQVTLRCSPKSGHDTVSWYQQALGQGPQFIFQYYEEEERQRGNFPDRFSGHQFPNYSSELNVNALLLGDSALYLCASSLSRGGETQYFGPGTRLLVL.

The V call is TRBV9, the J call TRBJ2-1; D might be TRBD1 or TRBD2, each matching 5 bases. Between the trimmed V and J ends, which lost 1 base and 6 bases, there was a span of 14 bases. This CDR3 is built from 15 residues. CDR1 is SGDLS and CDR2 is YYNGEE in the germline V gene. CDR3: CASSVTGTSGNEQFF. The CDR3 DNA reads TGTGCCAGCAGCGTAACCGGGACCAGTGGCAATGAGCAGTTCTTC.

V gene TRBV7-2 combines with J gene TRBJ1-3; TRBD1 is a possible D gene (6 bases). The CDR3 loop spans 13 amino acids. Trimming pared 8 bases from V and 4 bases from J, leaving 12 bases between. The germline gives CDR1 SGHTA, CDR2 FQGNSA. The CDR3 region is CASQTGLGNTIYF. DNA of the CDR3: TGTGCCAGCCAGACAGGCTTGGGAAACACCATATATTTT. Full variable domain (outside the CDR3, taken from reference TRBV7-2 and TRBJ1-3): GAGVSQSPSNKVTEKGKDVELRCDPISGHTALYWYRQSLGQGLEFLIYFQGNSAPDKSGLPSDRFSAERTGGSVSTLTIQRTQQEDSAVYLCASQTGLGNTIYFGEGSWLTVV.

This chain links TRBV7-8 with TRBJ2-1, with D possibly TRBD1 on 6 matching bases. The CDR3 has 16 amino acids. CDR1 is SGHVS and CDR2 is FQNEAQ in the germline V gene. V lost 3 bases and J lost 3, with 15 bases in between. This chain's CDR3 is CASSFRQVNGYNEQFF. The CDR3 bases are TGTGCCAGCAGCTTCCGACAGGTTAATGGCTACAATGAGCAGTTCTTC.

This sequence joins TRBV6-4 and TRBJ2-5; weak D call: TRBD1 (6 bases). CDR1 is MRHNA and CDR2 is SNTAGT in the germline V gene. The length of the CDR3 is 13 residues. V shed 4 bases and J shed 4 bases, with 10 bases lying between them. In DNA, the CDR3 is TGTGCCAGCAGTGTAGGGGGTGGAGAGACCCAGTACTTC. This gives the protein CASSVGGGETQYF.

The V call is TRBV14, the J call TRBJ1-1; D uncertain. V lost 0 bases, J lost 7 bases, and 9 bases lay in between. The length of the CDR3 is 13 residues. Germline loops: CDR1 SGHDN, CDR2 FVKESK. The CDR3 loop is CASSQDSTLEAFF. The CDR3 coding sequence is TGTGCCAGCAGCCAAGACTCGACCCTTGAAGCTTTCTTT. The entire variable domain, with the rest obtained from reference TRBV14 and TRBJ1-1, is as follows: EAGVTQFPSHSVIEKGQTVTLRCDPISGHDNLYWYRRVMGKEIKFLLHFVKESKQDESGMPNNRFLAERTGGTYSTLKVQPAELEDSGVYFCASSQDSTLEAFFGQGTRLTVV.

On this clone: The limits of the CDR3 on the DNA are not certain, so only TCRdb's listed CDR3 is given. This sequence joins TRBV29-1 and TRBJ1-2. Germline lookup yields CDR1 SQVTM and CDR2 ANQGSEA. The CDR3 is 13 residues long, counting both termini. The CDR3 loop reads CSVGEGFGNGYTF.

The CDR3 is CASSLAVGGELFF. The CDR3 coding sequence is TGTGCCAGCAGCTTAGCAGTGGGCGGGGAGCTGTTTTTT. The V gene is TRBV11-2, the J gene TRBJ2-2, with D unclear. In germline, CDR1 is SGHAT, CDR2 FQNNGV. Trimming took 1 base from V and 7 from J, leaving 7 bases between them. This CDR3 has 13 residues.

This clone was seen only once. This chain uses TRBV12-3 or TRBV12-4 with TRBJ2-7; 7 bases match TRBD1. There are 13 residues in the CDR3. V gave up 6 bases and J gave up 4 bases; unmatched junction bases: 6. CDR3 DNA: TGTGCCAGCAGGGCCGGGACAGCATACGAGCAGTACTTC. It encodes CASRAGTAYEQYF.

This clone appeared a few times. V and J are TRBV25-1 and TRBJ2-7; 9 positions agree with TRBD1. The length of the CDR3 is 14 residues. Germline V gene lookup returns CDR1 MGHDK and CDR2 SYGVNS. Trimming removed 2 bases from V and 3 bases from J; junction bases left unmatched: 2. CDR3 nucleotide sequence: TGTGCCAGCAGTGAAACAGGGGGCCGCTACGAGCAGTACTTC. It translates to CASSETGGRYEQYF.

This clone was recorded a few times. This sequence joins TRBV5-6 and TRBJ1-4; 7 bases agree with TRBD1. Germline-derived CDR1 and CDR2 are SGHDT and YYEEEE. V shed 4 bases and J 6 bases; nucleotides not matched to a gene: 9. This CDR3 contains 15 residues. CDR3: CASSPRQGIDEKLFF. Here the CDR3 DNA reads TGTGCCAGCAGCCCCAGACAGGGAATAGATGAAAAACTGTTTTTT.